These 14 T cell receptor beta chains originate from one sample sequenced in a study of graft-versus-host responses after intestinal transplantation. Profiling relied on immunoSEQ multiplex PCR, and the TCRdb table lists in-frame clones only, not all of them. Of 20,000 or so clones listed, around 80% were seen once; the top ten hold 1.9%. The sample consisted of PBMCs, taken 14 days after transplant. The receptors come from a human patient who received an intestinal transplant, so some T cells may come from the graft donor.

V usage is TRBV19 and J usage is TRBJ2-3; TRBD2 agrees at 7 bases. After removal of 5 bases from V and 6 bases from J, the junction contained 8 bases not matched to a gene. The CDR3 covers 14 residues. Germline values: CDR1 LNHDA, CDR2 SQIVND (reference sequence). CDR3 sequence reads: CASSSRAGYDTQYF. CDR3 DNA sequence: TGTGCCAGTAGTTCCCGAGCGGGATATGATACGCAGTATTTT.

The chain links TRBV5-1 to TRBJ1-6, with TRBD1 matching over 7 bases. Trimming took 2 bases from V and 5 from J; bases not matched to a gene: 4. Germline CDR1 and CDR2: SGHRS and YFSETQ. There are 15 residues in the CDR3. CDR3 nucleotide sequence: TGCGCCAGCAGCTTATGGCAGGGGGATAATTCACCCCTCCACTTT. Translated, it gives CASSLWQGDNSPLHF.

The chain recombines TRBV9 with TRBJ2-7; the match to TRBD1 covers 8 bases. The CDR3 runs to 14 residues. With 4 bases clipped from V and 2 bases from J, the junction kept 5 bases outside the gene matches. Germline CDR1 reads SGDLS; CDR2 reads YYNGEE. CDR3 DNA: TGTGCCAGCAGCCCTAGGACAGGGACCTACGAGCAGTACTTC. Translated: CASSPRTGTYEQYF.

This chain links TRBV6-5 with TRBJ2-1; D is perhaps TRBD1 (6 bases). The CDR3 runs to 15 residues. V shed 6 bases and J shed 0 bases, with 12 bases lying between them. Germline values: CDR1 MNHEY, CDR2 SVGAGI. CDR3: CASRTDSSSYNEQFF. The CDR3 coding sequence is TGTGCCAGCAGAACGGACAGCAGCTCCTACAATGAGCAGTTCTTC.

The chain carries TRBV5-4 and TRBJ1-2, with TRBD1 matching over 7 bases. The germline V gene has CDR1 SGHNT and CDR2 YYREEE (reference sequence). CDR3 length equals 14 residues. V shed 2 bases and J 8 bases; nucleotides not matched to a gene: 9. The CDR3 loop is CASSLGQGDSGYTF. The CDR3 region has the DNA TGTGCCAGCAGCTTAGGCCAGGGGGATAGCGGCTACACCTTC.

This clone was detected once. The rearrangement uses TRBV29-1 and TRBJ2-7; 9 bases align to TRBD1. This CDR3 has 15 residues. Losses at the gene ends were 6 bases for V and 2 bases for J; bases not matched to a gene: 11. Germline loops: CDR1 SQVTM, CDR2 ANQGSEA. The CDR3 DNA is TGCAGCGTCGGGACCACCGGGACAGGGACCTACGAGCAGTACTTC. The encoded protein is CSVGTTGTGTYEQYF.

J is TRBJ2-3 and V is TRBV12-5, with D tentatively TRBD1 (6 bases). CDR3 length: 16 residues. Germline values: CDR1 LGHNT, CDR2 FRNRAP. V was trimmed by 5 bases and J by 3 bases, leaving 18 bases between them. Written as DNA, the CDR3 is TGTGCTAGTGGTCCCTCACCTGCAGGGGATACAGATACGCAGTATTTT. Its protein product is CASGPSPAGDTDTQYF.

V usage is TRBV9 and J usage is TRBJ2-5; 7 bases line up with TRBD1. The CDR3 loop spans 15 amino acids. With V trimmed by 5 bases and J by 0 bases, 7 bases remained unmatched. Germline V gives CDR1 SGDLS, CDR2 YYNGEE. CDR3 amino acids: CASSGTAPYQETQYF. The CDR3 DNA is TGTGCCAGCAGTGGGACAGCTCCTTACCAAGAGACCCAGTACTTC.

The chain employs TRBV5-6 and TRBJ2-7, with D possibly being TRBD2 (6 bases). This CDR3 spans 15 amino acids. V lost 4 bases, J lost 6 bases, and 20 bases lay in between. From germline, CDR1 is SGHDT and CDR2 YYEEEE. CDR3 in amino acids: CASSPGLPLFGEQYF. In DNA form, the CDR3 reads TGTGCCAGCAGCCCGGGACTCCCCCTATTCGGCGAGCAGTACTTC.

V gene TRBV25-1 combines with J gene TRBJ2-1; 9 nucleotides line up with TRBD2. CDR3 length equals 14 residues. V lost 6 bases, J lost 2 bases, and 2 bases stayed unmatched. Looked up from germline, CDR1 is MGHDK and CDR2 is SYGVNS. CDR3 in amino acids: CASRAGGTYNEQFF. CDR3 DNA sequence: TGTGCCAGCAGAGCGGGAGGTACCTACAATGAGCAGTTCTTC.

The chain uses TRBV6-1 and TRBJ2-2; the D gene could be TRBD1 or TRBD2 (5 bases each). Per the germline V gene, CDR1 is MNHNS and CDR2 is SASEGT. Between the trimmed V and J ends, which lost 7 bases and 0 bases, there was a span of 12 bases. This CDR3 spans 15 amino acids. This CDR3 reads CASNEGFSNTGELFF. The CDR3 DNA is TGTGCCAGCAACGAGGGGTTTTCGAACACCGGGGAGCTGTTTTTT.

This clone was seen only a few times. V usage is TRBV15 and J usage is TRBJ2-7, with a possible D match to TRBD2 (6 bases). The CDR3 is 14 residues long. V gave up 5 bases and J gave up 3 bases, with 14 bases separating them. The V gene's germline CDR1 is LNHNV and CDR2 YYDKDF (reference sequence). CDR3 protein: CATSPRDSLYEQYF. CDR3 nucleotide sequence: TGTGCCACCAGCCCCCGGGACTCGCTCTACGAGCAGTACTTC.

CDR3 nucleotide sequence: TGTGCCAGCAGCCCCGGGGATTCCTACGAGCAGTACTTC. Translated, it gives CASSPGDSYEQYF. The chain is built from TRBV7-9 and TRBJ2-7; TRBD2 is a possible D gene (5 bases). The CDR3 runs to 13 residues. Deletions cut 5 bases from V and 1 base from J, with 9 bases between. Per germline, CDR1 SEHNR and CDR2 FQNEAQ (reference sequence). The complete variable domain, with remaining parts taken from reference TRBV7-9 and TRBJ2-7, reads DTGVSQNPRHKITKRGQNVTFRCDPISEHNRLYWYRQTLGQGPEFLTYFQNEAQLEKSRLLSDRFSAERPKGSFSTLEIQRTEQGDSAMYLCASSPGDSYEQYFGPGTRLTVT.

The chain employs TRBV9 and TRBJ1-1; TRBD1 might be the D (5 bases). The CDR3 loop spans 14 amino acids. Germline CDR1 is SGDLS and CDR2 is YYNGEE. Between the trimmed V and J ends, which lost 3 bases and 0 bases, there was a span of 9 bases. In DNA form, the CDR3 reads TGTGCCAGCAGCGAGACAGCCCTGAACACTGAAGCTTTCTTT. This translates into CASSETALNTEAFF.